The 20 T cell receptor beta chains reported below all come from one sample, sequenced in a study of identical twins. TCRdb called the 5' RACE reads again in MiXCR, with one record for every CDR3 protein. The sample includes 700,000 or so distinct CDR3 sequences, 8.6% of them seen just once. These records were also assigned to another study, of yellow fever vaccine responses in identical twins.

Sequencing used PBMCs. The source of these receptors is a woman under 30 in good health.

The chain combines TRBV11-2 with TRBJ2-5, with D perhaps being TRBD1 or TRBD2 (7 bases each). The germline V and J ends were trimmed by 2 bases and 2 bases, with 18 bases remaining between them. The CDR3 sequence is 17 residues long. CDR1 and CDR2 (germline): SGHAT, FQNNGV. The chain's CDR3 is CASSLNRGGGRQETQYF. In DNA, the CDR3 is TGTGCCAGCAGCTTAAACAGGGGAGGGGGACGGCAAGAGACCCAGTACTTC. Combining the CDR3 with reference TRBV11-2 and TRBJ2-5 gives the whole variable domain EAGVAQSPRYKIIEKRQSVAFWCNPISGHATLYWYQQILGQGPKLLIQFQNNGVVDDSQLPKDRFSAERLKGVDSTLKIQPAKLEDSAVYLCASSLNRGGGRQETQYFGPGTRLLVL.

This clonotype has more than one count but fewer than ten. The V gene is TRBV3-1, the J gene TRBJ2-2; D possibly corresponds to TRBD2 (7 bases). This CDR3 is built from 15 residues. V lost 4 bases and J lost 5, with 14 bases in between. CDR1 and CDR2 (germline): LGHDT, YNNKEL (reference sequence). As DNA, the CDR3 is TGTGCCAGCAGCCCCCCGGGGGGCCAAACCGGGGAGCTGTTTTTT. This gives the protein CASSPPGGQTGELFF.

This clonotype has only a few counts. The genes are TRBV11-1 and TRBJ2-5; 8 bases are a match to TRBD2. The CDR3 is 19 residues long. V shed 5 bases, J shed 2 bases, and the junction held 19 bases outside the gene matches. Germline V gene data show CDR1 as SGHAT and CDR2 as FQDESV (reference sequence). CDR3 sequence reads: CASSPLGTRFETGQETQYF. CDR3 in DNA: TGTGCCAGCAGCCCTTTAGGGACTAGGTTCGAAACTGGACAAGAGACCCAGTACTTC.

This clonotype was seen many times. The rearrangement links TRBV5-1 to TRBJ2-3, with TRBD2 matching 8 bases. Looked up from germline, CDR1 is SGHRS and CDR2 is YFSETQ. The CDR3 has 15 amino acids. V lost 4 bases to trimming and J lost 6 bases; unmatched junction nucleotides: 10. CDR3 coding DNA: TGCGCCAGCAGCGACTCGAGCGGGAGAGTGGATACGCAGTATTTT. Its translation is CASSDSSGRVDTQYF.

This clonotype was detected ten times or more. The chain employs TRBV6-6 and TRBJ2-3; no reliable D call. The CDR3 totals 12 residues. Germline lookup yields CDR1 MNHNY and CDR2 SVGAGI (reference sequence). V was shortened by 4 bases and J by 4 bases, with 6 bases between the two germline ends. The chain's CDR3 is CASSSGADTQYF. CDR3 DNA sequence: TGTGCCAGCAGTTCCGGTGCAGATACGCAGTATTTT.

This clonotype was seen at least ten times. The chain combines TRBV12-3 or TRBV12-4 with TRBJ1-1; 9 bases match TRBD1. The CDR3 length is 16 residues. Trimming cost V 7 bases and J 0 bases; bases outside gene matches: 9. CDR3 loop: CASTRGTGSMNTEAFF. As DNA, the CDR3 is TGTGCCAGCACCCGGGGGACAGGGAGCATGAACACTGAAGCTTTCTTT.

This clonotype turned up a few times. The chain recombines TRBV6-4 with TRBJ1-1; no clear D gene. The CDR3 runs to 13 residues. CDR1 is MRHNA, CDR2 SNTAGT, per germline. Trimming cost V 3 bases and J 1 base, with 6 bases left between them. CDR3 nucleotide sequence: TGTGCCAGCAGTGAGGCAGCGAACACTGAAGCTTTCTTT. This translates into CASSEAANTEAFF.

This clonotype was recorded many times. The rearrangement links TRBV4-3 to TRBJ2-7; D is ambiguous. The germline CDR1 and CDR2 sequences are LGHNA and YSLEER. The CDR3 consists of 15 residues. The V gene lost 0 bases and the J gene lost 2 bases, with 11 bases spanning the gap. In nucleotides, the CDR3 is TGCGCCAGCAGCCAAGAAGGAGCGACCGCCTACGAGCAGTACTTC. This gives the protein CASSQEGATAYEQYF.

This chain uses TRBV5-6 with TRBJ2-7; TRBD1 aligns across 10 bases. The V gene's germline CDR1 is SGHDT and CDR2 YYEEEE. The length of the CDR3 is 16 residues. V lost 0 bases and J lost 6; bases outside the gene matches: 9. CDR3 residues: CASSLAAVGTGAEQYF. CDR3 nucleotide sequence: TGTGCCAGCAGCTTGGCCGCAGTCGGGACAGGGGCCGAGCAGTACTTC.

In its sample, this clonotype was seen many times. The chain combines TRBV28 with TRBJ2-1, with D unclear. Germline V gives CDR1 MDHEN, CDR2 SYDVKM. This CDR3 comprises 14 residues. Between the trimmed V and J ends, which lost 3 bases and 7 bases, there was a span of 13 bases. CDR3 bases: TGTGCCAGCAGTTTCACCCTGGAGCTGAATGAGCAGTTCTTC. It specifies CASSFTLELNEQFF.

This clonotype was recorded a few times. The V call is TRBV3-1, the J call TRBJ2-5; 9 nucleotides agree with TRBD2. The CDR3 is 15 residues long. V shed 10 bases and J 1 base; nucleotides not matched to a gene: 10. Germline assignment: CDR1 LGHDT and CDR2 YNNKEL (reference sequence). The CDR3 DNA is TGTGCCACCTGGCGGGGGGGAGCCTCCCAAGAGACCCAGTACTTC. Residues: CATWRGGASQETQYF.

The V call is TRBV7-2, the J call TRBJ2-3; a possible D gene is TRBD2 (5 bases). CDR1 and CDR2 (germline): SGHTA, FQGNSA. V gave up 1 base and J gave up 4 bases, with 9 bases separating them. The CDR3 extends over 14 amino acids. The CDR3 nucleotides read TGTGCCAGCAGCTTAGTCCGGGGTTCAGATACGCAGTATTTT. It is translated as CASSLVRGSDTQYF.

The chain couples TRBV29-1 to TRBJ2-1, with unresolved D. CDR3 length: 13 residues. Looked up from germline, CDR1 is SQVTM and CDR2 is ANQGSEA. V gave up 1 base and J gave up 9 bases, with 13 bases separating them. The CDR3 sequence is CSVEGVGFSEQFF. The DNA for the CDR3 is TGCAGCGTTGAAGGCGTGGGGTTCAGTGAGCAGTTCTTC.

This rearrangement joins TRBV20-1 to TRBJ2-1, with D perhaps matching TRBD2 (6 bases). The CDR3 covers 15 residues. Trimming shortened V by 0 bases and J by 6 bases, and 15 bases separated the two germline ends. The germline V gene has CDR1 DFQATT and CDR2 SNEGSKA (reference sequence). CDR3 in DNA: TGCAGTGCTAGAGAGGGCGGGATTTTGTCCAATGAGCAGTTCTTC. It is translated as CSAREGGILSNEQFF.

This clonotype was recorded many times. V gene TRBV6-5 combines with J gene TRBJ1-1; no clear D gene. Germline values: CDR1 MNHEY, CDR2 SVGAGI. V lost 2 bases, J lost 0 bases, and 10 bases lay in between. CDR3 length equals 15 residues. CDR3 nucleotides: TGTGCCAGCAGTTACGGTGTGACGGTGAACACTGAAGCTTTCTTT. Amino acid sequence: CASSYGVTVNTEAFF.

The table lists this clonotype with many counts. For the CDR3, the DNA is TGTGCCAGCAGTCACCGGGACAGCGACTACGAGCAGTACTTC. This sequence encodes CASSHRDSDYEQYF. The V call is TRBV27, the J call TRBJ2-7; 7 bases match TRBD1. The CDR3 has 14 amino acids. The V gene's germline CDR1 is MNHEY and CDR2 SMNVEV (reference sequence). The V gene end was trimmed by 5 bases and the J gene end by 3 bases; junction bases not matched to a gene: 7.

The V and J genes are TRBV4-2 and TRBJ2-5; perhaps TRBD1 as D (6 bases). Trimming shortened V by 1 base and J by 3 bases, and 9 bases separated the two germline ends. Germline loops: CDR1 LGHNA, CDR2 YNFKEQ. CDR3 length: 14 amino acids. In DNA, the CDR3 is TGTGCCAGCAGCCAAGGGGCAGGGGAAGAGACCCAGTACTTC. The encoded protein is CASSQGAGEETQYF.

The table lists this clonotype with a few counts. J is TRBJ2-7 and V is TRBV4-3; TRBD1 is a possible D gene (5 bases). The germline V and J ends were trimmed by 1 base and 3 bases, with 13 bases remaining between them. The germline V gene encodes CDR1 LGHNA and CDR2 YSLEER. The CDR3 length is 15 residues. The CDR3 is CASSQGASGHYEQYF. In nucleotides, the CDR3 is TGCGCCAGCAGCCAAGGGGCATCAGGACACTACGAGCAGTACTTC.

This clonotype was detected a few times. J is TRBJ1-1 and V is TRBV7-3; TRBD1 might be the D (6 bases). V was clipped by 6 bases and J by 7 bases, with 18 bases between them. The V gene's germline CDR1 is SGHTA and CDR2 FQGTGA. CDR3 length equals 14 residues. CDR3 loop: CASRQDGPTGEAFF. The CDR3 DNA follows: TGTGCCAGCAGACAAGATGGTCCGACAGGTGAAGCTTTCTTT.

The chain couples TRBV7-9 to TRBJ2-4, with 9 bases matching TRBD2. V lost 3 bases to trimming and J lost 7 bases; unmatched junction nucleotides: 4. Germline V lookup: CDR1 SEHNR, CDR2 FQNEAQ (reference sequence). This CDR3 is 14 amino acids long. The CDR3 DNA sequence: TGTGCCAGCAGCTTGGGACTAGCCGTGAACATTCAGTACTTC. Translated, it gives CASSLGLAVNIQYF.